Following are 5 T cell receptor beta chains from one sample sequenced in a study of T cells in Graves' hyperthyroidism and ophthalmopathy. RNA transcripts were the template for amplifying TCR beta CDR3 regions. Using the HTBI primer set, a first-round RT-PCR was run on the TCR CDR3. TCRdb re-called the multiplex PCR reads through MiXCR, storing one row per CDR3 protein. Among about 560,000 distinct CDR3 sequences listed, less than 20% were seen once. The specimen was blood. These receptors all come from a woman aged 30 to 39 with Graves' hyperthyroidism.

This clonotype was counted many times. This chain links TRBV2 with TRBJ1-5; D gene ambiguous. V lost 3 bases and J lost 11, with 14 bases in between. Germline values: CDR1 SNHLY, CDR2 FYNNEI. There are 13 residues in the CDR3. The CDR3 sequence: CASSERGRQSQHF. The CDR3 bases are TGTGCCAGCAGTGAGCGAGGACGCCAGTCCCAGCATTTT.

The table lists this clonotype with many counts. Written as DNA, the CDR3 is TGTGCCAGCAGTCTCCTGGCCACCGGGGAGCTGTTTTTT. Encoded protein: CASSLLATGELFF. The rearrangement links TRBV12-3 or TRBV12-4 to TRBJ2-2; D call uncertain. V lost 5 bases, J lost 4 bases, and 8 bases lay in between. There are 13 residues in the CDR3.

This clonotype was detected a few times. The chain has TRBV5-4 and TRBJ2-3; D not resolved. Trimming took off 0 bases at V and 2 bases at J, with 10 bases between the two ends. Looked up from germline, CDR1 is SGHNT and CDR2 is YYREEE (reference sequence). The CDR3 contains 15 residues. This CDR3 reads CASSLGASPTDTQYF. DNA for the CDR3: TGTGCCAGCAGCTTGGGTGCTAGTCCCACAGATACGCAGTATTTT.

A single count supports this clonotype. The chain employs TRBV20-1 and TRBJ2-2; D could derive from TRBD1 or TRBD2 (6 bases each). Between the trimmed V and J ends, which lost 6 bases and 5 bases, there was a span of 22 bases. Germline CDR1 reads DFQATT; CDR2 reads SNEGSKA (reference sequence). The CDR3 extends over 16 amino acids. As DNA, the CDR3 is TGCAGTGCCCAATCCGAGTGGGGGGCGAGGACCGGGGAGCTGTTTTTT. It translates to CSAQSEWGARTGELFF.

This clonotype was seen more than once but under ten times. The CDR3 here is CASSYITGGPEQYF. The CDR3 DNA sequence: TGTGCCAGCAGCTATATCACAGGGGGGCCGGAGCAGTACTTC. The chain combines TRBV7-9 with TRBJ2-7; 8 nucleotides line up with TRBD1. With V trimmed by 4 bases and J by 7 bases, 9 bases remained unmatched. Germline-derived CDR1 and CDR2 are SEHNR and FQNEAQ (reference sequence). The CDR3 spans 14 residues.